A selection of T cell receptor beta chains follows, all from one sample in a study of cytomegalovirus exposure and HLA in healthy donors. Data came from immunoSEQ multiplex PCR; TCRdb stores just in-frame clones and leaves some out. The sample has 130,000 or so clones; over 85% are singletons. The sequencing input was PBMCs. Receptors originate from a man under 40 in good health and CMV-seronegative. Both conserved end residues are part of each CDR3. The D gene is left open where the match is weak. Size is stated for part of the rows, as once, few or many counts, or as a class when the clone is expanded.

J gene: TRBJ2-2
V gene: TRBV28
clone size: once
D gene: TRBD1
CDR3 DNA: TGTGCCAGCAGTTCTCAGGGGGCCGACACCGGGGAGCTGTTTTTT
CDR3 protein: CASSSQGADTGELFF

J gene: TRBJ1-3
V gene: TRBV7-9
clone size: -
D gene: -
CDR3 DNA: TGTGCCAGCAGCTTAGGAGCAGGAAACACCATATATTTT
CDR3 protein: CASSLGAGNTIYF

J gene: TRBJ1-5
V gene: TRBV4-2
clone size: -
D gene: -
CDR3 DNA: TGTGCCAGCAGCCAAGATTTAGTGGCAGGTAATCAGCCCCAGCATTTT
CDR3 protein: CASSQDLVAGNQPQHF

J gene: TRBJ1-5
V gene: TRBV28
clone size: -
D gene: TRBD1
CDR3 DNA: TGTGCCAGCAGTTTACCCCAAGGGACAGGGTACCAGCCCCAGCATTTT
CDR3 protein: CASSLPQGTGYQPQHF

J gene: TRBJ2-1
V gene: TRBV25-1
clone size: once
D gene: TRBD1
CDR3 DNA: TGTGCCAGCACCGGACAGGGGTCCTACAATGAGCAGTTCTTC
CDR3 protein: CASTGQGSYNEQFF

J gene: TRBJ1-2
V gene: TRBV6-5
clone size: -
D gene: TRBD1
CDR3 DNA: TGTGCCAGCAGCCCAGGGGGCCCCATAGCTGGCTACACCTTC
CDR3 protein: CASSPGGPIAGYTF

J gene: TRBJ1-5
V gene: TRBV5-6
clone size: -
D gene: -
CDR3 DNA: TGTGCCAGCAGCTTGGGCACGGCGGTCGAAGCCCAGCATTTT
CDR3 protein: CASSLGTAVEAQHF

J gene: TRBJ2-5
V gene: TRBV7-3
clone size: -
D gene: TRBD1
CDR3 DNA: TGTGCCAGCAGCCGGGACAGACAAGAGACCCAGTACTTC
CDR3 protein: CASSRDRQETQYF

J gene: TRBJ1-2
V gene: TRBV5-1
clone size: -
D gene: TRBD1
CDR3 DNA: TGCGCCAGCAGCTTGGGACAGGGGTCCACTTCCTATGGCTACACCTTC
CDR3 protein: CASSLGQGSTSYGYTF

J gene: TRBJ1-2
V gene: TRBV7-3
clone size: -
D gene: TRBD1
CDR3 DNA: TGTGCCAGCAGCCCAGGGACAGGCCCTAACTATGGCTACACCTTC
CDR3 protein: CASSPGTGPNYGYTF

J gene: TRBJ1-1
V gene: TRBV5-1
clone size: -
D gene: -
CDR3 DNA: TGCGCCAGCAGCTTGGCAGGGTTTGTGGCCACTGAAGCTTTCTTT
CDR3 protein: CASSLAGFVATEAFF

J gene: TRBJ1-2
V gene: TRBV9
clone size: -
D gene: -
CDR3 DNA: TGTGCCAGCAGCGTACGGCAGGGAACGTCTGGCTACACCTTC
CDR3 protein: CASSVRQGTSGYTF

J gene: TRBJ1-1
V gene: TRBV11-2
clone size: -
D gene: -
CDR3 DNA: TGTGCCAGCAGCTCGAATTTTAAGGGGGACACTGAAGCTTTCTTT
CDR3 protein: CASSSNFKGDTEAFF

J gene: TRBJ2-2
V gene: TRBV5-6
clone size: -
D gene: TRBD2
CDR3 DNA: TGTGCCAGCAGCCCTATTGTGGAGCGGGGGGGCTGGAACACCGGGGAGCTGTTTTTT
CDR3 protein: CASSPIVERGGWNTGELFF

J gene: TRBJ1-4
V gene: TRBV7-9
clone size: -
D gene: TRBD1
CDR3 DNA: TGTGCCAGCAGCTTCGAGACAGGGATTGAAAAACTGTTTTTT
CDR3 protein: CASSFETGIEKLFF

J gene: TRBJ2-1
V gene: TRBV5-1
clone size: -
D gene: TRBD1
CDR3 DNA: TGCGCCAGCAGCCCTGTCGGCGGGACAGGTCCTTACAATGAGCAGTTCTTC
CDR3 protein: CASSPVGGTGPYNEQFF

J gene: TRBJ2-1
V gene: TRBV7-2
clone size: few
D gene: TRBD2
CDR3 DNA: TGTGCCAGCAGCTTTAGCGGGGGCCCACAGCATGAGCAGTTCTTC
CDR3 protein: CASSFSGGPQHEQFF

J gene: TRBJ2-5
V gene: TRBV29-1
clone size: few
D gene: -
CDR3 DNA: TGCAGCGTAGCAAGGACAGTCCAAGAGACCCAGTACTTC
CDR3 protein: CSVARTVQETQYF

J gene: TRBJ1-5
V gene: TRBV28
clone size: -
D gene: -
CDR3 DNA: TGTGCCAGCAGTTTGTTTGGGGGGGCAGGCAATCAGCCCCAGCATTTT
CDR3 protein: CASSLFGGAGNQPQHF

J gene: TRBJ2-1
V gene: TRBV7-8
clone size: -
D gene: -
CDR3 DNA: TGTGCCAGCAGCTTATGGATGGAGGGCTCCTACAATGAGCAGTTCTTC
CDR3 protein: CASSLWMEGSYNEQFF

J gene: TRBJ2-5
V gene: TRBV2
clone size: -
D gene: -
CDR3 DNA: TGTGCCAGCATCCCCGGGGTTCAAGAGACCCAGTACTTC
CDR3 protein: CASIPGVQETQYF

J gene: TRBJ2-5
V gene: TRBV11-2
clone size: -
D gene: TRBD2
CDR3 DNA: TGTGCCAGCAGCACGGCCCAGGTGGGAGGGTGGGAGACCCAGTACTTC
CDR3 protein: CASSTAQVGGWETQYF

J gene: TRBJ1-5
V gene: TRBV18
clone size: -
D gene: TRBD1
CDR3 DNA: TGTGCCAGCTCAGACAGGGGGCTTCAGCCCCAGCATTTT
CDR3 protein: CASSDRGLQPQHF

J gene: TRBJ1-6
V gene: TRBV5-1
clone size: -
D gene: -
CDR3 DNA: TGCGCCAGCAGCTTGGCAAATTCCTATAATTCACCCCTCCACTTT
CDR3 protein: CASSLANSYNSPLHF

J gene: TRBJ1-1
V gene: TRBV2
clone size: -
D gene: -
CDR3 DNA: TGTGCCAGCATACAGTCCCCAGGGCGTAACACTGAAGCTTTCTTT
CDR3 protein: CASIQSPGRNTEAFF

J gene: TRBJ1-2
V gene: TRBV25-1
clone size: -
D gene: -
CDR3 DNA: TGTGCCAGTTCCAGTCCTCCCTATGGCTACACCTTC
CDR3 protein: CASSSPPYGYTF

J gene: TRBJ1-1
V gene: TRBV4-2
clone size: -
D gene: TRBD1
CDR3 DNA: TGTGCCAGCAGCCAAGGGCCACTGGGTCAGGGGGCCGCTGAAGCTTTCTTT
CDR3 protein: CASSQGPLGQGAAEAFF

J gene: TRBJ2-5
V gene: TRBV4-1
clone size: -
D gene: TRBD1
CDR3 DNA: TGCGCCAGCAGCCAAGAGTTAGGACAGGGATTGGAGACCCAGTACTTC
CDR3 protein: CASSQELGQGLETQYF

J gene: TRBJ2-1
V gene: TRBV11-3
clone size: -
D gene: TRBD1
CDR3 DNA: TGTGCCAGCAGCCTGGCAGGGGGCTACGATGAGCAGTTCTTC
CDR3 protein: CASSLAGGYDEQFF

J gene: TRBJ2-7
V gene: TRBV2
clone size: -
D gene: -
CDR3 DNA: TGTGCCAGCAGTGGGAGTGCAGCGAGGGACGAGCAGTACTTC
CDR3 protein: CASSGSAARDEQYF

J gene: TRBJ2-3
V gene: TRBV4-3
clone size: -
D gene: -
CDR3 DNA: TGCGCCAGCAGCCAAGATAGAAAACTAACCACTTCCACAGATACGCAGTATTTT
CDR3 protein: CASSQDRKLTTSTDTQYF

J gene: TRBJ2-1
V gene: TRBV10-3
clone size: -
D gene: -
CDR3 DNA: TGTGCCATCCTCCAGGGGCCATCCGATGAGCAGTTCTTC
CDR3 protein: CAILQGPSDEQFF

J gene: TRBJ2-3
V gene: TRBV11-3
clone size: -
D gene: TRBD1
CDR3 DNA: TGTGCCAGCAGCCCAGGGGGTCGGGGCACAGATACGCAGTATTTT
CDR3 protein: CASSPGGRGTDTQYF

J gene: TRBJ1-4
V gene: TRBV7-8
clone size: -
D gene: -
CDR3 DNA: TGTGCCAGCAGCTTAACCCCGGGAGGATCGACTAATGAAAAACTGTTTTTT
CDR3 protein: CASSLTPGGSTNEKLFF

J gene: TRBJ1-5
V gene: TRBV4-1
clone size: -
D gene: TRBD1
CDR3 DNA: TGCGCCAGCAGCCAAGACGAAAGTTGGGCCGGGGACAGGCGCAATCAGCCCCAGCATTTT
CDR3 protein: CASSQDESWAGDRRNQPQHF

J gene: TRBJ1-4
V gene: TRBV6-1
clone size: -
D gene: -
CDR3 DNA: TGTGCCAGCAGTGAGTACAGGGCAACTAATGAAAAACTGTTTTTT
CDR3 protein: CASSEYRATNEKLFF

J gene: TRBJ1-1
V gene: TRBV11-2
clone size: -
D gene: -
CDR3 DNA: TGTGCCAGCAGCTTAGCAGAAGAAGCTTTCTTT
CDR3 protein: CASSLAEEAFF

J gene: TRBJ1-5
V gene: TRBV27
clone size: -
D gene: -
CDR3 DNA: TGTGCCAGCAGTTTCCAAAATCAGCCCCAGCATTTT
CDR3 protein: CASSFQNQPQHF

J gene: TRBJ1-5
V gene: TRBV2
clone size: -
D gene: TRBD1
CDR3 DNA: TGTGCCAGCAGTAGAGGGGGCAGGAATCAGCCCCAGCATTTT
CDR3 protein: CASSRGGRNQPQHF

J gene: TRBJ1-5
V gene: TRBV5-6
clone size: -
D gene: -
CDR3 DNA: TGTGCCAGCAGCCCGCGGGGGAACAATCAGCCCCAGCATTTT
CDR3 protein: CASSPRGNNQPQHF

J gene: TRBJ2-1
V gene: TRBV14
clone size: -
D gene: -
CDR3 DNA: TGTGCCAGCAGTCTCGATAGAGGGAATGAGCAGTTCTTC
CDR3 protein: CASSLDRGNEQFF

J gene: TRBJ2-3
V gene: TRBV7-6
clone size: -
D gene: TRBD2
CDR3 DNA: TGTGCCAGCAGCGGGTCTAGCGGGGGGCCAGATACGCAGTATTTT
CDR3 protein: CASSGSSGGPDTQYF

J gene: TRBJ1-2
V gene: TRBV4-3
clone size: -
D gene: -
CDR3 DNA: TGCGCCAGCAGCCAAGATAGGCCAGGGAGGATGGCTAACTATGGCTACACCTTC
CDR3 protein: CASSQDRPGRMANYGYTF

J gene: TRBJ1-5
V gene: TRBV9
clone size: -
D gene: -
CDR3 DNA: TGTGCCAGCAGCTCGGGGTCAGGGGCTCAGCCCCAGCATTTT
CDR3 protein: CASSSGSGAQPQHF

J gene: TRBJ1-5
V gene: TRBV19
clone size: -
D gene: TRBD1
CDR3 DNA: TGTGCCAGTAGTATGAGTGGGGACAGTAATCAGCCCCAGCATTTT
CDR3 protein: CASSMSGDSNQPQHF

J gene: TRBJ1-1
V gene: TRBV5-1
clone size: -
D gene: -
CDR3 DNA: TGCGCCAGCAGAAAGTTAGAAATGAACACTGAAGCTTTCTTT
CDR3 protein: CASRKLEMNTEAFF